This TCR beta chain was sequenced for a study of cytomegalovirus exposure and HLA in healthy donors. PCR employed 60 Vbeta and 13 Jbeta primers. Here immunoSEQ multiplex PCR was the method, and the copy in TCRdb shows in-frame clones only, minus some. The table has about 130,000 clones, about 84% seen once. Note on this clone: Distinct nucleotide sequences in the sample also encode this CDR3.

CDR1 MRHNA and CDR2 SNTAGT come from the germline V gene. The length of the CDR3 is 15 residues. Trimming left V 4 bases short and J 7 bases short, with 17 bases between. The TCR sequence derives from a young man in good health and CMV-seropositive. Material for sequencing was PBMCs. The chain has TRBV6-4 and TRBJ2-1; D may be TRBD2 (6 bases). CDR3: CASSGNSGDYNEQFF. In DNA form, the CDR3 reads TGTGCCAGCAGTGGAAATAGCGGAGACTATAATGAGCAGTTCTTC.